This entry lists 32 T cell receptor beta chains sequenced from one sample in a study of blood T cell repertoires in COVID-19. Profiling relied on immunoSEQ multiplex PCR, and the TCRdb table lists in-frame clones only, not all of them. The table includes 240,000 or so clones, roughly nine tenths detected once. Sequenced material: peripheral blood. These receptors were taken from a man in his 60s with acute or convalescent COVID-19.

This clone was found once. This chain links TRBV7-2 with TRBJ1-5, with 8 bases identical to TRBD1. There are 16 residues in the CDR3. Trimming took 1 base from V and 6 from J; bases not matched to a gene: 8. CDR1 is SGHTA, CDR2 FQGNSA, per germline. In DNA form, the CDR3 reads TGTGCCAGCAGCTTAGAGGACAGGGTGGTTAGTCAGCCCCAGCATTTT. Translation gives CASSLEDRVVSQPQHF. Together with reference TRBV7-2 and TRBJ1-5, the CDR3 gives the full variable domain: GAGVSQSPSNKVTEKGKDVELRCDPISGHTALYWYRQSLGQGLEFLIYFQGNSAPDKSGLPSDRFSAERTGGSVSTLTIQRTQQEDSAVYLCASSLEDRVVSQPQHFGDGTRLSIL.

This chain joins TRBV13 and TRBJ2-1; D not certain. Germline values: CDR1 PRHDT, CDR2 FYEKMQ (reference sequence). CDR3 length equals 14 residues. The germline V and J ends were trimmed by 4 bases and 0 bases, with 7 bases remaining between them. CDR3 bases: TGTGCCAGCAGCTCCTCTAGCTCCTACAATGAGCAGTTCTTC. Encoded protein: CASSSSSSYNEQFF.

The V and J genes are TRBV5-1 and TRBJ2-7; 9 nucleotides align to TRBD1. V was pared by 4 bases and J by 2 bases, with 7 bases of the junction left unmatched. The CDR3 spans 15 residues. Germline V gene data show CDR1 as SGHRS and CDR2 as YFSETQ. The CDR3 loop reads CASSKPGQGTYEQYF. The CDR3, as DNA: TGCGCCAGCAGCAAACCGGGACAGGGCACCTACGAGCAGTACTTC.

The chain has TRBV15 and TRBJ1-4; D gene unclear. From germline, CDR1 is LNHNV and CDR2 YYDKDF (reference sequence). V lost 1 base, J lost 0 bases, and 6 bases lay in between. The CDR3 covers 15 residues. The CDR3, as DNA: TGTGCCACCAGCAGAGTAGCCGCAACTAATGAAAAACTGTTTTTT. Translation gives CATSRVAATNEKLFF.

A single count supports this clone. The chain employs TRBV30 and TRBJ2-5, with 7 bases matching TRBD2. Germline CDR1 GTSNPN, CDR2 SVGIG (reference sequence). Trimming took 0 bases from V and 2 from J; bases not matched to a gene: 0. The CDR3 extends over 13 amino acids. The CDR3 DNA reads as TGTGCCTGGAGTGTGGGGGGGCAAGAGACCCAGTACTTC. Encoded protein: CAWSVGGQETQYF.

For this clone: A junction boundary mismatches the germline segment, possibly from a read error. This rearrangement joins TRBV14 to TRBJ1-4, with 7 nucleotides matching TRBD1. Germline assignment: CDR1 SGHDN and CDR2 FVKESK. This CDR3 has 13 residues. As DNA, the CDR3 is TGTGCCAGCAGCCAAGAGGTGACAGGGATCAAGGTTTTT. Protein product: CASSQEVTGIKVF.

The chain is built from TRBV4-1 and TRBJ2-7; 10 nucleotides line up with TRBD2. The germline gives CDR1 MGHRA, CDR2 YSYEKL. The CDR3 is 14 amino acids. V lost 6 bases, J lost 6 bases, and 8 bases stayed unmatched. CDR3 sequence reads: CASRLSSGSFEQYF. The CDR3 nucleotides are TGCGCCAGCAGACTGTCTAGCGGGAGCTTCGAGCAGTACTTC.

The chain carries TRBV7-9 and TRBJ2-2; no definite D call. Deletions cut 7 bases from V and 5 bases from J, with 8 bases between. Per the germline V gene, CDR1 is SEHNR and CDR2 is FQNEAQ (reference sequence). This CDR3 is built from 12 residues. Here the CDR3 reads CASILPTGELFF. The CDR3 nucleotides read TGTGCCAGCATCCTTCCGACCGGGGAGCTGTTTTTT.

This clone has just a few counts. The rearrangement joins TRBV6-5 to TRBJ1-1; D might be TRBD1 (6 bases). Per the germline V gene, CDR1 is MNHEY and CDR2 is SVGAGI. This CDR3 is 15 amino acids long. The V gene lost 2 bases and the J gene lost 5 bases, with 15 bases spanning the gap. The CDR3 DNA reads TGTGCCAGCAGTTACAACAGGGCGCCAGTTACTGAAGCTTTCTTT. Translating gives CASSYNRAPVTEAFF.

The gene calls are TRBV29-1 and TRBJ2-5; D gene unclear. The germline V and J ends were trimmed by 1 base and 4 bases, with 10 bases remaining between them. In germline, CDR1 is SQVTM, CDR2 ANQGSEA. The CDR3 totals 13 residues. For the CDR3, the DNA is TGCAGCGTTGAAGTGTCTCCCCGAGAGACCCAGTACTTC. The encoded protein is CSVEVSPRETQYF.

The J gene is TRBJ1-1, the V gene TRBV6-6; 7 nucleotides line up with TRBD1. Germline CDR1 MNHNY, CDR2 SVGAGI (reference sequence). The V segment lost 2 bases and the J segment 1 base; nucleotides outside the gene matches: 4. CDR3 length equals 15 residues. CDR3 sequence: CASSYSTGANTEAFF. The DNA for the CDR3 is TGTGCCAGCAGTTACAGCACAGGGGCGAACACTGAAGCTTTCTTT.

The chain recombines TRBV6-5 with TRBJ1-2, with D possibly TRBD1 on 6 matching bases. V was cut by 5 bases and J by 14 bases, with 24 bases left in between. The CDR3 runs to 14 residues. The V gene's germline CDR1 is MNHEY and CDR2 SVGAGI. The CDR3 loop reads CASSTISDRRMWTF. The DNA of the CDR3 is TGTGCCAGCAGTACCATATCCGACAGGCGCATGTGGACCTTC.

V usage is TRBV28 and J usage is TRBJ2-2; 8 bases line up with TRBD2. Germline CDR1 reads MDHEN; CDR2 reads SYDVKM. Trimming removed 6 bases from V and 5 bases from J; junction bases left unmatched: 11. The CDR3 loop spans 16 amino acids. The chain's CDR3 is CASSVAGRAKTGELFF. CDR3 coding DNA: TGTGCCAGCAGCGTAGCGGGGAGGGCCAAAACCGGGGAGCTGTTTTTT.

The V call is TRBV24-1, the J call TRBJ2-3; 9 nucleotides match TRBD2. The CDR3 covers 14 residues. The germline V gene has CDR1 KGHDR and CDR2 SFDVKD. The V segment lost 6 bases and the J segment 10 bases; nucleotides outside the gene matches: 10. The CDR3 DNA reads TGTGCCACCAGTTCGGCGGGGGGGAAAGACGCGCAGTATTTT. Amino acid sequence: CATSSAGGKDAQYF.

The chain combines TRBV4-1 with TRBJ1-2, with 9 bases matching TRBD1. Per the germline V gene, CDR1 is MGHRA and CDR2 is YSYEKL. The CDR3 covers 17 residues. Trimming took 1 base from V and 3 from J; bases not matched to a gene: 9. The CDR3 is CASSQVQHRGRDYGYTF. The DNA for the CDR3 is TGCGCCAGCAGCCAAGTGCAGCACAGGGGGCGAGACTATGGCTACACCTTC.

The chain's CDR3 is CASSARLAYEQYF. CDR3 DNA sequence: TGCGCCAGCAGCGCCAGACTAGCGTACGAGCAGTACTTC. The rearrangement uses TRBV4-3 and TRBJ2-7; 8 bases agree with TRBD2. Germline values: CDR1 LGHNA, CDR2 YSLEER. V lost 5 bases, J lost 4 bases, and 4 bases stayed unmatched. The length of the CDR3 is 13 residues.

This clone came up a few times. The chain has TRBV27 and TRBJ1-1, with 9 bases lining up with TRBD1. Germline V gene lookup returns CDR1 MNHEY and CDR2 SMNVEV (reference sequence). The CDR3 totals 15 residues. The V segment lost 5 bases and the J segment 7 bases; nucleotides outside the gene matches: 11. The CDR3 spells CASSPLVGQGGEAFF. For the CDR3, the DNA is TGTGCCAGCAGTCCCCTAGTGGGACAGGGTGGTGAAGCTTTCTTT.

CDR3 sequence reads: CASSLRGSDEKLFF. The CDR3 bases are TGTGCCAGCAGCTTGAGGGGGAGCGATGAAAAACTGTTTTTT. The chain uses TRBV11-2 and TRBJ1-4; possible D gene TRBD1, 6 bases. The CDR3 has 14 amino acids. Trimming stripped 3 bases from V and 6 bases from J, with 11 bases between. The germline CDR1 and CDR2 sequences are SGHAT and FQNNGV.

The genes are TRBV25-1 and TRBJ2-4, with D possibly matching TRBD1 (5 bases). Germline V CDR1 and CDR2: MGHDK, SYGVNS. V lost 4 bases and J lost 10, with 5 bases in between. The CDR3 sequence is 10 residues long. CDR3 protein: CASSGQIQYF. The CDR3 DNA reads TGTGCCAGCAGTGGACAGATTCAGTACTTC.

This rearrangement joins TRBV7-3 to TRBJ2-1; the match to TRBD2 covers 12 bases. J gave up 5 bases and V 5 bases, and 4 bases lay outside the gene matches. This CDR3 has 15 residues. The germline V gene has CDR1 SGHTA and CDR2 FQGTGA. CDR3 residues: CASSETSGRNNEQFF. CDR3 sequence (DNA): TGTGCCAGCAGCGAAACTAGCGGGAGGAACAATGAGCAGTTCTTC.

The chain recombines TRBV7-9 with TRBJ2-3; TRBD2 might be the D (6 bases). Trimming removed 3 bases at V and 3 bases at J, with 16 bases between. In germline, CDR1 is SEHNR, CDR2 FQNEAQ (reference sequence). The CDR3 has 16 amino acids. The CDR3 loop reads CASSLLGGLGTDTQYF. DNA for the CDR3: TGTGCCAGCAGCTTGTTGGGGGGTCTTGGGACAGATACGCAGTATTTT.

This chain uses TRBV5-6 with TRBJ2-5; D perhaps matches TRBD2 (5 bases). V shed 4 bases and J shed 4 bases, with 17 bases lying between them. The CDR3 totals 15 residues. Germline V lookup: CDR1 SGHDT, CDR2 YYEEEE. The chain's CDR3 is CASSRELSSSETQYF. In DNA form, the CDR3 reads TGTGCCAGCAGCCGGGAACTATCCTCTTCAGAGACCCAGTACTTC.

The genes are TRBV11-1 and TRBJ2-5, with 10 bases fitting TRBD1. The CDR3 is 16 amino acids. Germline V gives CDR1 SGHAT, CDR2 FQDESV (reference sequence). Trimming at V came to 4 bases and at J to 4 bases, leaving 9 bases not matched to a gene. The CDR3 here is CASSSPPGQGPETQYF. CDR3 coding DNA: TGTGCCAGCAGCTCCCCTCCGGGACAGGGGCCAGAGACCCAGTACTTC.

CDR3 DNA sequence: TGTGCCAGCAGCCCAAGACAGCAAAACACTGAAGCTTTCTTT. The encoded protein is CASSPRQQNTEAFF. The chain links TRBV11-3 to TRBJ1-1, with D possibly TRBD1 on 5 matching bases. This CDR3 comprises 14 residues. Germline CDR1 SGHNT, CDR2 YENEEA. Trimming left V 5 bases short and J 2 bases short, with 12 bases between.

This clone has more than one count but fewer than ten. The chain uses TRBV27 and TRBJ2-7, with 8 positions matching TRBD1. Germline CDR1 MNHEY, CDR2 SMNVEV (reference sequence). The CDR3 is made up of 15 amino acids. Unmatched junction bases numbered 8, after V lost 4 bases and J lost 3 bases. CDR3 DNA: TGTGCCAGCAGTTCGCGGCGGACAGGGAGCTACGAGCAGTACTTC. Its protein product is CASSSRRTGSYEQYF.

V is TRBV14 and J is TRBJ1-5; D call uncertain. Germline-derived CDR1 and CDR2 are SGHDN and FVKESK. Trimming removed 3 bases from V and 7 bases from J, with 13 bases in between. The CDR3 consists of 14 residues. The CDR3 coding sequence is TGTGCCAGCAGCCACGGAGGGCACGGGCAGCCCCAGCATTTT. This gives the protein CASSHGGHGQPQHF.

The chain uses TRBV20-1 and TRBJ2-5, with TRBD2 identical over 8 bases. Germline CDR1 DFQATT, CDR2 SNEGSKA (reference sequence). The CDR3 contains 16 residues. V gave up 3 bases and J gave up 2 bases; unmatched junction bases: 11. The CDR3 DNA is TGCAGTGCTAGTGGAACCTCAGCGGGAGTACAAGAGACCCAGTACTTC. Protein product: CSASGTSAGVQETQYF.

The chain has TRBV19 and TRBJ1-3; D remains unclear. V was clipped by 5 bases and J by 2 bases, with 16 bases between them. The CDR3 contains 16 residues. Germline assignment: CDR1 LNHDA and CDR2 SQIVND (reference sequence). The CDR3 DNA sequence: TGTGCCAGTAGTCTCCTCGGGGAAGCGGCTGGAAACACCATATATTTT. It encodes CASSLLGEAAGNTIYF.

This chain joins TRBV9 and TRBJ1-3, with D unclear. V dropped 0 bases and J dropped 4 bases, with 5 bases sitting between them. The CDR3 loop spans 13 amino acids. Germline loops: CDR1 SGDLS, CDR2 YYNGEE. The CDR3 sequence: CASSVGGGNTIYF. CDR3 sequence (DNA): TGTGCCAGCAGCGTAGGAGGAGGAAACACCATATATTTT.

This clone was observed a handful of times. CDR3 sequence (DNA): TGTGCCAGCAGCCCCTCCGGACAGGTGGGCTACACCTTC. It translates to CASSPSGQVGYTF. This sequence joins TRBV7-9 and TRBJ1-2; 7 bases fit TRBD1. CDR1 is SEHNR and CDR2 is FQNEAQ in the germline V gene (reference sequence). The CDR3 covers 13 residues. The V gene end was trimmed by 5 bases and the J gene end by 8 bases; junction bases not matched to a gene: 8.

This clone was observed a single time. V is TRBV25-1 and J is TRBJ2-7; D might be TRBD2 (5 bases). The germline CDR1 and CDR2 sequences are MGHDK and SYGVNS. Trimming stripped 2 bases from V and 2 bases from J, with 13 bases between. The CDR3 contains 15 residues. The CDR3 sequence is CASSEGLRRTYEQYF. CDR3 in DNA: TGTGCCAGCAGTGAAGGACTCCGACGTACCTACGAGCAGTACTTC.

The V call is TRBV5-1, the J call TRBJ2-7; 7 bases align to TRBD2. Trimming cost V 3 bases and J 6 bases; bases outside gene matches: 12. The CDR3 is 15 amino acids. Germline V gene data show CDR1 as SGHRS and CDR2 as YFSETQ. Here the CDR3 reads CASSSSWGGPIEQYF. CDR3 DNA sequence: TGCGCCAGCAGCTCATCCTGGGGAGGGCCTATCGAGCAGTACTTC.